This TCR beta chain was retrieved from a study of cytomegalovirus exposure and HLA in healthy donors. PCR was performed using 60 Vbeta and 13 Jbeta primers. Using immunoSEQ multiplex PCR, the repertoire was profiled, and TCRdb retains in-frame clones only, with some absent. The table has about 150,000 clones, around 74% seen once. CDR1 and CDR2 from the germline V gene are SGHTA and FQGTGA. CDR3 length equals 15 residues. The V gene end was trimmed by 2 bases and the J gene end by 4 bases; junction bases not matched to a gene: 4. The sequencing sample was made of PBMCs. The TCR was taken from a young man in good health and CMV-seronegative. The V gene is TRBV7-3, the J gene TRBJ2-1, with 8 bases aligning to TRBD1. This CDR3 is CASSLGTGQYNEQFF. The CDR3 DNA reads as TGTGCCAGCAGCTTAGGGACAGGCCAGTACAATGAGCAGTTCTTC.